The 7 T cell receptor beta chains listed next were all sequenced from one sample in a study of identical twins. TCRdb re-called the 5' RACE reads with MiXCR, one entry per CDR3 protein. This table holds a few hundred thousand distinct CDR3 sequences, approximately 15% found once. This sample also appeared in a second study, on yellow fever vaccine responses in identical twins.

Sequenced input: CD4+ T cells sorted from blood. The receptors derive from a woman in her late teens or twenties in good health.

There are a few counts of this clonotype. This chain uses TRBV5-1 with TRBJ2-6; D gene uncertain. Trimming removed 2 bases at V and 2 bases at J, with 11 bases between. The V gene's germline CDR1 is SGHRS and CDR2 YFSETQ. The CDR3 runs to 16 residues. The DNA for the CDR3 is TGCGCCAGCAGCTTCGGAGCAGTTACTGGGGCCAACGTCCTGACTTTC. Protein product: CASSFGAVTGANVLTF.

This clonotype was found many times. The chain uses TRBV12-3 or TRBV12-4 and TRBJ2-2, with D tentatively TRBD2 (6 bases). This CDR3 has 14 amino acids. The V gene lost 5 bases and the J gene lost 2 bases, with 9 bases spanning the gap. DNA for the CDR3: TGTGCCAGCAGTGTTAGCGGTAACACCGGGGAGCTGTTTTTT. It encodes CASSVSGNTGELFF.

This clonotype was observed at least ten times. The V gene is TRBV7-2, the J gene TRBJ2-7; 9 nucleotides match TRBD1. Germline loops: CDR1 SGHTA, CDR2 FQGNSA. V shed 5 bases, J shed 4 bases, and the junction held 9 bases outside the gene matches. The CDR3 has 15 amino acids. The CDR3 DNA is TGTGCCAGCAGCGCAACCGGGACAGGGATATACGAGCAGTACTTC. Translation: CASSATGTGIYEQYF.

In this sample, this clonotype turned up a few times. The CDR3 coding sequence is TGTGCCAGCAGTTTCCTCACTAGCGGGGGGGATGAGCAGTTCTTC. Translating it yields CASSFLTSGGDEQFF. J is TRBJ2-1 and V is TRBV27, with 13 positions matching TRBD2. CDR3 size: 15 residues. J gave up 8 bases and V 3 bases, and 4 bases lay outside the gene matches. Germline assignment: CDR1 MNHEY and CDR2 SMNVEV (reference sequence).

There are a few counts of this clonotype. V and J are TRBV5-1 and TRBJ2-1; a weak D match, TRBD2 (5 bases). V was shortened by 4 bases and J by 5 bases, with 13 bases between the two germline ends. This CDR3 is built from 14 residues. Germline loops: CDR1 SGHRS, CDR2 YFSETQ. CDR3 residues: CASSVREPDNEQFF. CDR3 bases: TGCGCCAGCAGCGTCCGGGAACCTGACAATGAGCAGTTCTTC.

The rearrangement joins TRBV4-1 to TRBJ2-1; TRBD1 agrees at 9 bases. There are 16 residues in the CDR3. Germline V gene data show CDR1 as MGHRA and CDR2 as YSYEKL. With 5 bases clipped from V and 6 bases from J, the junction kept 11 bases outside the gene matches. The CDR3 DNA is TGCGCCAGCAGCGCCCGGGAAGACAGGGGGACCAATGAGCAGTTCTTC. Encoded protein: CASSAREDRGTNEQFF.

V gene TRBV13 combines with J gene TRBJ1-4, with 7 bases identical to TRBD1. Germline CDR1 is PRHDT and CDR2 is FYEKMQ (reference sequence). The CDR3 sequence is 15 residues long. J was trimmed by 2 bases and V by 5 bases; bases with no gene match: 5. CDR3 region: CASSHTGATNEKLFF. In nucleotides, the CDR3 is TGTGCCAGCAGCCACACAGGGGCCACTAATGAAAAACTGTTTTTT.